This T cell receptor beta chain was recorded in a study of blood T cell repertoires in COVID-19. Study-level information: The origin of the acute and convalescent COVID-19 samples was the United States, Italy and Spain. The analysed material was cDNA or gDNA that came from T cells, B-cell-depleted T cells, or PBMCs.

Per the authors' pipeline: Reference gene primer amplification gave estimated nucleated cell counts. Clones were read by immunoSEQ multiplex PCR, and TCRdb kept only the in-frame ones, dropping some. V, J and clone size derive from that table, while D and trimming were established from the DNA sequence. The data show about 220,000 clones, around 84% seen once. Germline V CDR1 and CDR2: SEHNR, FQNEAQ (reference sequence). The CDR3 is 15 residues long. Trimming pared 7 bases from V and 5 bases from J, leaving 18 bases between. The receptor comes from a human donor in a cohort sampled during active COVID-19. This chain connects TRBV7-9 to TRBJ2-1; maybe TRBD2 (5 bases). Sample: peripheral blood. The CDR3 sequence is CASTPYQAGDNEQFF. The CDR3 bases are TGTGCCAGCACCCCCTATCAAGCCGGGGACAATGAGCAGTTCTTC.